The clone carrying this T cell receptor (beta chain) has only one observation. The antigen remains undetermined. This CDR3 has 14 amino acids. Trimming removed 6 bases from V and 4 bases from J; junction bases left unmatched: 12. Per the germline V gene, CDR1 is GTSNPN and CDR2 is SVGIG (reference sequence). The naive CD8 fraction comprised CD45RO-negative cells positively selected for CCR7 and excluded terminally differentiated effector memory CD45RA+ cells. The data originate from a study of shared clonotypes between healthy human individuals. Study-level information: Each donor's CD4 naive and CD4 memory cells filled three plates apiece, CD8 naive two, and CD8 memory one. Study outcomes and limitations: The authors sampled blood alone, and tissue repertoires likely differ. Clonotype sharing levels among donors were expected to vary with sequencing depth.

Clones were read by immunoSEQ multiplex PCR, and TCRdb kept only the in-frame ones, dropping some. The top ten clones hold 0.11% of a sample with around 610,000 clones, about 95% of them seen once. The clonotype comes from a woman in her 30s in good health. Material: naive CD8+ T cells sorted from blood. This chain links TRBV30 with TRBJ2-7; TRBD1 matches at 7 bases. CDR3 sequence: CACTPTDRHYEQYF. DNA of the CDR3: TGTGCCTGCACGCCAACGGACAGGCATTACGAGCAGTACTTC.